The 17 T cell receptor beta chains below come from one sample, sequenced in a study of T cell responses to AZD1222 COVID-19 vaccine. Profiled with immunoSEQ multiplex PCR; TCRdb holds only in-frame clones, not every one. This sample yields approximately 75,000 clones, of which over 75% are seen a single time; about 17% belongs to the top ten. The material was peripheral blood, obtained 28 days after the second AZD1222 dose. Receptors were obtained from an adult who received the AZD1222 COVID-19 vaccine.

The V and J genes are TRBV5-1 and TRBJ2-1, with unresolved D. The CDR3 covers 13 residues. V was pared by 4 bases and J by 4 bases, with 9 bases between. The germline CDR1 and CDR2 sequences are SGHRS and YFSETQ. CDR3 sequence (DNA): TGCGCCAGCAGCCTCCGGATGTACAATGAGCAGTTCTTC. Translated, it gives CASSLRMYNEQFF. The full variable domain, its missing parts supplied by reference TRBV5-1 and TRBJ2-1, is KAGVTQTPRYLIKTRGQQVTLSCSPISGHRSVSWYQQTPGQGLQFLFEYFSETQRNKGNFPGRFSGRQFSNSRSEMNVSTLELGDSALYLCASSLRMYNEQFFGPGTRLTVL.

This clone ranks as medium-sized. The chain recombines TRBV10-2 with TRBJ1-5; D is possibly TRBD1 (6 bases). Per germline, CDR1 WSHSY and CDR2 SAAADI. Trimming took off 5 bases at V and 15 bases at J, with 14 bases between the two ends. The CDR3 is made up of 11 amino acids. The CDR3 DNA follows: TGCGCCAGCAGTACGGACAGCGTGGTGCATTTT. Residues: CASSTDSVVHF.

V and J are TRBV5-8 and TRBJ2-7; 7 nucleotides line up with TRBD2. The CDR3 runs to 14 residues. The germline CDR1 and CDR2 sequences are SGHTS and YDEGEE. The J segment lost 4 bases and the V segment lost 4 bases, leaving 8 bases of the junction unmatched. CDR3 nucleotide sequence: TGTGCCAGCAGCGCTTCGGGACTATCGTACGAGCAGTACTTC. Protein: CASSASGLSYEQYF.

This chain connects TRBV30 to TRBJ1-1, with D hard to call. This CDR3 has 12 residues. Germline assignment: CDR1 GTSNPN and CDR2 SVGIG (reference sequence). Trimming cost V 0 bases and J 10 bases, with 12 bases left between them. The CDR3 bases are TGTGCCTGGAGTGTAGCCAGGTTGGGAGCTTTCTTT. Its protein product is CAWSVARLGAFF.

The chain has TRBV10-3 and TRBJ2-1; 8 bases align to TRBD2. Germline-derived CDR1 and CDR2 are ENHRY and SYGVKD. J lost 4 bases, V lost 7 bases, and 9 bases had no gene match. The CDR3 sequence is 15 residues long. The CDR3 nucleotides read TGTGCCATCACGGATAGCGGGGCCTATTACAATGAGCAGTTCTTC. This codes for CAITDSGAYYNEQFF.

The chain links TRBV5-5 to TRBJ2-5, with 9 bases identical to TRBD2. CDR3 length: 12 residues. CDR1 is SGHKS, CDR2 YYEKEE, per germline (reference sequence). J lost 5 bases, V lost 6 bases, and 2 bases had no gene match. The CDR3 spells CASTAGGETQYF. The CDR3 DNA follows: TGTGCCAGCACCGCGGGGGGGGAGACCCAGTACTTC.

The rearrangement uses TRBV5-1 and TRBJ2-3; D is ambiguous. Germline-derived CDR1 and CDR2 are SGHRS and YFSETQ. This CDR3 region has 15 residues. V was pared by 2 bases and J by 0 bases, with 10 bases between. CDR3 in amino acids: CASSFLTSSTDTQYF. CDR3 in DNA: TGCGCCAGCAGCTTCTTGACATCTAGCACAGATACGCAGTATTTT.

The chain has TRBV30 and TRBJ2-7; TRBD1 matches at 9 bases. CDR3 length equals 13 residues. Trimming at V came to 3 bases and at J to 6 bases, leaving 6 bases not matched to a gene. Per germline, CDR1 GTSNPN and CDR2 SVGIG (reference sequence). The CDR3 sequence: CAWRQGATGEQYF. In DNA form, the CDR3 reads TGTGCCTGGAGACAGGGGGCGACCGGCGAGCAGTACTTC.

By sample fraction, this clone is medium-sized. The chain employs TRBV19 and TRBJ1-1; maybe TRBD1 (5 bases). Trimming left V 3 bases short and J 4 bases short, with 6 bases between. In germline, CDR1 is LNHDA, CDR2 SQIVND (reference sequence). The CDR3 is made up of 12 amino acids. As DNA, the CDR3 is TGTGCCAGTAGTATGGGGCCCACTGAAGCTTTCTTT. Amino acids: CASSMGPTEAFF.

V usage is TRBV29-1 and J usage is TRBJ1-2; D is ambiguous. CDR1 is SQVTM and CDR2 is ANQGSEA in the germline V gene. The germline V and J ends were trimmed by 5 bases and 7 bases, with 11 bases remaining between them. The CDR3 contains 11 residues. The CDR3 DNA is TGCAGCGTTTCGGTGGCCGCTGGCTACACCTTC. Translating gives CSVSVAAGYTF. The whole variable domain, filled in from reference TRBV29-1 and TRBJ1-2, reads SAVISQKPSRDICQRGTSLTIQCQVDSQVTMMFWYRQQPGQSLTLIATANQGSEATYESGFVIDKFPISRPNLTFSTLTVSNMSPEDSSIYLCSVSVAAGYTFGSGTRLTVV.

The chain uses TRBV10-2 and TRBJ1-1; a weak D match, TRBD1 (6 bases). The CDR3 has 15 residues. CDR1 is WSHSY, CDR2 SAAADI, per germline. V was cut by 2 bases and J by 3 bases, with 13 bases left in between. CDR3 protein: CASSEHPGEDTEAFF. CDR3 DNA sequence: TGCGCCAGCAGTGAGCACCCAGGGGAGGACACTGAAGCTTTCTTT.

The chain carries TRBV11-2 and TRBJ2-2, with TRBD1 matching 10 bases. The CDR3 contains 15 residues. Germline V gene data show CDR1 as SGHAT and CDR2 as FQNNGV. Trimming took 5 bases from V and 3 from J; bases not matched to a gene: 3. CDR3 DNA: TGTGCCAGCAGCCGACAGGGGGCTGACACCGGGGAGCTGTTTTTT. Translated, it gives CASSRQGADTGELFF.

This chain links TRBV7-6 with TRBJ2-1, with D tentatively TRBD2 (6 bases). Germline V gene sequence: CDR1 SGHVS, CDR2 FNYEAQ. This CDR3 is 16 amino acids long. The V gene lost 5 bases and the J gene lost 2 bases, with 16 bases spanning the gap. The CDR3 DNA sequence: TGTGCCAGCAGCCTGACGGGCGGGGCCCCCTACAATGAGCAGTTCTTC. Translation: CASSLTGGAPYNEQFF.

The chain has TRBV19 and TRBJ1-5; TRBD1 aligns across 8 bases. Per germline, CDR1 LNHDA and CDR2 SQIVND (reference sequence). The CDR3 totals 17 residues. V lost 2 bases and J lost 1; bases outside the gene matches: 7. CDR3 protein: CASSIKGSGGSNQPQHF. CDR3 in DNA: TGTGCCAGTAGTATAAAGGGGTCAGGGGGCAGCAATCAGCCCCAGCATTTT.

V usage is TRBV6-5 and J usage is TRBJ1-1; D not resolved. The CDR3 runs 13 residues. The V end was cut by 7 bases, the J end by 2 bases, with 11 bases between. Looked up from germline, CDR1 is MNHEY and CDR2 is SVGAGI. CDR3 sequence (DNA): TGTGCCAGCAACGCAGGATTAAACACTGAAGCTTTCTTT. Residues: CASNAGLNTEAFF.

The chain links TRBV4-1 to TRBJ2-5; 7 bases map to TRBD1. Trimming took 4 bases from V and 2 from J; bases not matched to a gene: 13. CDR3 size: 17 residues. The germline CDR1 and CDR2 sequences are MGHRA and YSYEKL. CDR3 nucleotide sequence: TGCGCCAGCAGCCCATACCATGACAGGGTGGGGCAAGAGACCCAGTACTTC. This codes for CASSPYHDRVGQETQYF.

The chain combines TRBV9 with TRBJ1-3; 7 bases match TRBD1. The CDR3 is made up of 17 amino acids. Germline CDR1 and CDR2: SGDLS and YYNGEE. J lost 0 bases, V lost 2 bases, and 8 bases had no gene match. The CDR3 nucleotides are TGTGCCAGCAGCGTGTTTGATGCAGGGGGCTCTGGAAACACCATATATTTT. Translating it yields CASSVFDAGGSGNTIYF.